This T cell receptor beta chain is from a study of blood T cells in healthy people across ages. As regards this clonotype: Its cognate antigen is unknown.

PCR was performed a second time for 7 to 11 cycles using a sample-barcoded 5' primer and a J-beta primer mix. Per-sample output comprised a minimum of 2.5 million paired-end reads containing CDR3. Each CDR3 protein gets one entry after TCRdb re-called the 5' RACE reads with MiXCR. The sample lists about 830,000 distinct CDR3 sequences, about three fifths occurring once. The study's findings and limits: PBMCs went unsorted, and a conclusive naive versus antigen-experienced comparison was therefore prevented. A roughly linear age-dependent decrease characterized TCR beta diversity per million T cells.

CDR3 size: 17 residues. V trimming: 3 bases; J trimming: 0 bases; junction bases outside the gene matches: 6. The germline V gene has CDR1 SGHTS and CDR2 YDEGEE. The J gene is TRBJ2-3, the V gene TRBV5-8; 11 bases agree with TRBD2. The sample comprised blood. The source is a man younger than 45 in good health. CDR3 in DNA: TGTGCCAGCAGCTATCAGACTAGCGGGGCTAGCACAGATACGCAGTATTTT. Translating gives CASSYQTSGASTDTQYF.